The T cell receptor beta chain described here comes from a study of cytomegalovirus exposure and HLA in healthy donors. Study conclusions and caveats: Most TCR sequences were seen very rarely across donors, but some public TCRs occurred in many.

Donors in the study were healthy people who gave bone marrow. Use of 60 Vbeta and 13 Jbeta primers characterized the PCR. The assay was immunoSEQ multiplex PCR, and TCRdb's table has in-frame clones only and misses some. This sample has roughly 180,000 clones; roughly 80% occur once, and the top ten carry approximately 2.2%. As concerns this clone: The antigen is not known.

V dropped 0 bases and J dropped 1 base, with 14 bases sitting between them. CDR1 and CDR2 from the germline V gene are SGHKS and YYEKEE (reference sequence). The CDR3 sequence is 17 residues long. The chain uses TRBV5-5 and TRBJ1-5, with D tentatively TRBD1 (5 bases). This clonotype originated in a male donor in good health and CMV-seronegative. The sequenced sample was PBMCs. CDR3 nucleotides: TGTGCCAGCAGCTTGGAGGGGCGGGGGTTAAGCAATCAGCCCCAGCATTTT. Amino acid sequence: CASSLEGRGLSNQPQHF.